This T cell receptor beta chain derives from a study of blood T cell repertoires in COVID-19. The wider study: From the United States, Italy and Spain came samples of acute and convalescent COVID-19.

Study processing details: Cell counts per sample came from amplifying reference gene primers. Sequencing was performed with immunoSEQ multiplex PCR; in TCRdb, only in-frame clones are kept and a portion is missing. V and J calls and clone size are those listed in that table; D and trimming were worked out from the DNA. The sample comprises tens of thousands of clones, roughly 90% of which are singletons, and roughly 1.5% rests with the top ten. V shed 5 bases and J shed 2 bases, with 13 bases lying between them. CDR3 length equals 15 residues. Germline CDR1 is LNHNV and CDR2 is YYDKDF (reference sequence).

V gene TRBV15 combines with J gene TRBJ2-1, with D possibly TRBD2 on 6 matching bases. The sequence came from a middle-aged man with acute or convalescent COVID-19. Material: peripheral blood. Here the CDR3 DNA reads TGTGCCACCAGCGACAAGCGGGCAACCTACAATGAGCAGTTCTTC. Its translation: CATSDKRATYNEQFF. The full variable domain, in which reference TRBV15 and TRBJ2-1 provide the parts outside the CDR3, is DAMVIQNPRYQVTQFGKPVTLSCSQTLNHNVMYWYQQKSSQAPKLLFHYYDKDFNNEADTPDNFQSRRPNTSFCFLDIRSPGLGDTAMYLCATSDKRATYNEQFFGPGTRLTVL.